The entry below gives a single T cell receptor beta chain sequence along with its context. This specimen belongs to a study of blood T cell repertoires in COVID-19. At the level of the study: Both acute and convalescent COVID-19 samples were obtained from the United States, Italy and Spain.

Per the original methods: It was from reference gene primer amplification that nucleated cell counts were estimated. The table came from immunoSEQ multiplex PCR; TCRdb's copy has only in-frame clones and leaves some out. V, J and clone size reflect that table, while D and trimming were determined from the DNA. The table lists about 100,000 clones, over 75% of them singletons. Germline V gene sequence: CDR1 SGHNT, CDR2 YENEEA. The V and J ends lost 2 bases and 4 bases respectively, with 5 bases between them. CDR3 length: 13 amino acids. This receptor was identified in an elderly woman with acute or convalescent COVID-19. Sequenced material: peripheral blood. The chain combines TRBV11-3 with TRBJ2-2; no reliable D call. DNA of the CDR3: TGTGCCAGCAGCTTATCGGTCACCGGGGAGCTGTTTTTT. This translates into CASSLSVTGELFF.